The 23 T cell receptor beta chains below all came from one sample that was sequenced in a study of tumor and adjacent non-tumor tissue in lung cancer. The library came from three nested PCR rounds adapted from ARM-PCR protocols. TCRdb processed the multiplex PCR reads anew with MiXCR; each CDR3 protein has one entry. Here the sample spans around 99,000 distinct CDR3 sequences, about 75% being singletons. The template was RNA from unsorted bulk tissue. Sequenced sample: lung tumor tissue. Receptor source: a woman aged 55-75 years with non-small cell lung cancer.

Regarding this clonotype: A much bigger clone sits one base away, suggesting this may be a read error. This chain connects TRBV10-2 to TRBJ1-1, with a weak D call TRBD1 (5 bases). Germline V gene lookup returns CDR1 WSHSY and CDR2 SAAADI. Trimming removed 10 bases at V and 0 bases at J, with 12 bases between. CDR3 size: 13 residues. Here the CDR3 reads CATAGGMNTEAFF. CDR3 sequence (DNA): TGCGCCACCGCCGGGGGGATGAACACTGAAGCTTTCTTT.

In the case of this clonotype: This could be a read error, since a much larger clone is one nucleotide away. V usage is TRBV28 and J usage is TRBJ1-1; D uncertain. In germline, CDR1 is MDHEN, CDR2 SYDVKM. The CDR3 length is 14 residues. The DNA for the CDR3 is TGTGCCAGCAGTCTCCCCTCCCGGAACACTGAAACTTTCTTT. Residues: CASSLPSRNTETFF.

This clonotype has at least ten counts. The chain uses TRBV11-3 and TRBJ2-3, with TRBD1 matching 8 bases. The germline V gene has CDR1 SGHNT and CDR2 YENEEA. This CDR3 is built from 16 residues. V lost 5 bases to trimming and J lost 5 bases; unmatched junction nucleotides: 12. The CDR3 here is CASSLRTGGRIDTQYF. As DNA, the CDR3 is TGTGCCAGCAGCCTTCGAACAGGGGGAAGGATAGATACGCAGTATTTT.

The V and J genes are TRBV25-1 and TRBJ1-1; D remains unclear. The CDR3 covers 12 residues. Trimming left V 6 bases short and J 2 bases short, with 7 bases between. Germline loops: CDR1 MGHDK, CDR2 SYGVNS. CDR3 nucleotide sequence: TGTGCCAGCAGCAGCCACAACACTGAAGCTTTCTTT. This encodes CASSSHNTEAFF.

The count of this clonotype is one. A clone one base away is much larger, so this may be a read error. This rearrangement joins TRBV10-3 to TRBJ2-5, with D tentatively TRBD1 (6 bases). CDR3 size: 14 residues. V was pared by 4 bases and J by 3 bases, with 12 bases between. CDR1 ENHRY and CDR2 SYGVKD come from the germline V gene. CDR3 sequence: CAISALAGEETQYF. In DNA form, the CDR3 reads TGTGCCATCAGTGCCCTCGCAGGGGAAGAGACCCAGTACTTC.

This clonotype was picked up a small number of times. V gene TRBV19 combines with J gene TRBJ1-1; no firm D call. The CDR3 is made up of 13 amino acids. Germline V gene data show CDR1 as LNHDA and CDR2 as SQIVND (reference sequence). Trimming left V 10 bases short and J 1 base short, with 13 bases between. Here the CDR3 DNA reads TGTGCCACCAGCTTAGGAGAGAACACTGAAGCTTTCTTT. Protein sequence: CATSLGENTEAFF.

Worth noting for this clonotype: One end of the junction fails to match germline, which may point to a read error. The CDR3 DNA sequence: TGTGCCAGCAGCTCTCTACTAGCGGGGGGTCTTAGCCCCTACAATAAGCAGTTCTTC. Protein sequence: CASSSLLAGGLSPYNKQFF. This chain uses TRBV11-3 with TRBJ2-1, with 12 positions matching TRBD2. CDR1 is SGHNT, CDR2 YENEEA, per germline. The CDR3 is 19 residues long.

This clonotype was counted once. The chain carries TRBV30 and TRBJ2-3; perhaps TRBD2 as D (5 bases). The CDR3 runs 15 residues. Germline V gene lookup returns CDR1 GTSNPN and CDR2 SVGIG (reference sequence). Trimming took 3 bases from V and 6 from J, leaving 19 bases between them. As DNA, the CDR3 is TGTGCCTGGAGCCCCAATGCGACTATTTTTGATACGCAGTATTTT. Its translation is CAWSPNATIFDTQYF.

Of note for this clonotype: This CDR3 is missing its conserved last phenylalanine or tryptophan, likely due to a read error. The rearrangement links TRBV20-1 to TRBJ2-3; no reliable D call. The J call is uncertain, as TRBJ1-5 better fits the DNA end. Germline lookup yields CDR1 DFQATT and CDR2 SNEGSKA (reference sequence). The CDR3 length is 16 residues. The CDR3 DNA reads TGCAGTGCTAGGGCTAGCCTAGCGGGAAGGGCAGATACGCAGCATTCT. It codes for CSARASLAGRADTQHS.

This clonotype was picked up a small number of times. This may be a read error: a much more frequent sequence differs by one nucleotide. The chain employs TRBV29-1 and TRBJ1-2; tentatively, D is TRBD1 (6 bases). V was shortened by 4 bases and J by 4 bases, with 13 bases between the two germline ends. The CDR3 has 13 residues. The V gene's germline CDR1 is SQVTM and CDR2 ANQGSEA. DNA for the CDR3: TGCAGCGTTGTCCAACAGGGAGGCTATGGCTACACCTTC. It is translated as CSVVQQGGYGYTF.

Comment on this clonotype: It may be a read error: a sequence one base away is much more abundant. The V gene is TRBV20-1, the J gene TRBJ1-2; D is uncertain. The CDR3 length is 13 residues. The ends were cut back, 6 bases at V and 4 bases at J, with 15 bases in the middle. Germline V gives CDR1 DFQATT, CDR2 SNEGSKA (reference sequence). The CDR3 reads CSATDWGGYGYTF. For the CDR3, the DNA is TGCAGTGCGACGGACTGGGGTGGCTATGGCTACACCTTC.

Remarks on this clonotype: One base away lies a much larger clone, so this may be a sequencing read error. The rearrangement uses TRBV4-3 and TRBJ2-3; D gene uncertain. V shed 0 bases and J shed 4 bases, with 14 bases lying between them. Germline V gene data show CDR1 as LGHNA and CDR2 as YSLEER. The CDR3 loop spans 16 amino acids. DNA of the CDR3: TGCGCCAGCAGCCAAGAAGTCCGGAGAGGCGCAGATACGCAGTATTTT. Its protein is CASSQEVRRGADTQYF.

Only one count was recorded for this clonotype. A read error may explain this, as a much larger clone is one base away. Here the CDR3 omits its conserved ending phenylalanine or tryptophan, so a read error is the likely source. The V gene is TRBV6-6, the J gene TRBJ2-1; no firm D call. CDR1 MNHNY and CDR2 SVGAGI come from the germline V gene (reference sequence). The CDR3 is made up of 14 amino acids. V dropped 2 bases and J dropped 8 bases, with 13 bases sitting between them. CDR3 DNA: TGTGCCAGCAGTTACCTAGTACCAGGCGATGAGCAGTTCTTG. It translates to CASSYLVPGDEQFL.

As concerns this clonotype: One junction end does not reproduce the germline sequence, and a read error may be involved. This chain connects TRBV6-2 or TRBV6-3 to TRBJ2-7, with 8 bases fitting TRBD2. Germline CDR1 reads MNHEY; CDR2 reads SVGEGT. This CDR3 has 15 amino acids. The DNA for the CDR3 is TGTGTCAGCAGCACCCTAGCGGGTCGTTCCTACGAACAGTACTTC. This encodes CVSSTLAGRSYEQYF.

In its sample, this clonotype was seen a few times. Given a much more abundant clone one base away, this may be a read error. The conserved final phenylalanine or tryptophan is absent from the CDR3, which likely points to a read error. The chain links TRBV13 to TRBJ2-1; 7 bases fit TRBD2. Germline V gives CDR1 PRHDT, CDR2 FYEKMQ (reference sequence). V trimming: 5 bases; J trimming: 7 bases; junction bases outside the gene matches: 14. The CDR3 extends over 16 amino acids. For the CDR3, the DNA is TGTGCCAGCAGCCCTAGCGGACCCCATGAGTCAAATGAGCAGTTCCTC. Its protein product is CASSPSGPHESNEQFL.

V is TRBV11-3 and J is TRBJ2-1; D is perhaps TRBD2 (6 bases). The CDR3 is 17 amino acids. CDR1 and CDR2 from the germline V gene are SGHNT and YENEEA. Between the trimmed V and J ends, which lost 7 bases and 9 bases, there was a span of 28 bases. The CDR3 region has the DNA TGTGCCAGCACATTAGAGTTGACTAGTGGGAGCCACATTGAGCAGTTCTTC. Translated: CASTLELTSGSHIEQFF.

Details on this clonotype: A read error may be the cause here, since a much bigger clone is one base away. The chain uses TRBV6-5 and TRBJ1-6, with 8 positions matching TRBD1. V dropped 6 bases and J dropped 9; count of bases not matched to a gene: 7. There are 14 residues in the CDR3. From germline, CDR1 is MNHEY and CDR2 SVGAGI. The chain's CDR3 is CASRSDRERSPLHF. The DNA of the CDR3 is TGTGCCAGCAGATCGGACAGGGAACGTTCACCCCTCCACTTT.

This clonotype was counted between two and nine times. This chain joins TRBV6-4 and TRBJ2-1; 8 nucleotides align to TRBD2. V shed 5 bases and J 5 bases; nucleotides not matched to a gene: 8. This CDR3 has 15 residues. Germline CDR1 and CDR2: MRHNA and SNTAGT. The CDR3 loop reads CASSNQAGVHNEQFF. CDR3 bases: TGTGCCAGCAGTAACCAAGCGGGAGTTCACAATGAGCAGTTCTTC.

The chain couples TRBV20-1 to TRBJ2-3, with TRBD2 identical over 12 bases. Germline V gene sequence: CDR1 DFQATT, CDR2 SNEGSKA (reference sequence). V was clipped by 4 bases and J by 15 bases; unmatched bases: 20. The CDR3 runs to 16 residues. CDR3 amino acids: CSATLGLAGIEDKHYF. CDR3 DNA sequence: TGCAGTGCTACCCTCGGACTAGCGGGAATCGAAGATAAGCATTATTTT.

This clonotype was seen only once. The junction differs from germline at one of its ends, possibly a read error. CDR3 protein: CASSLDLWFGEAEAFF. CDR3 DNA: TGTGCCAGCAGCTTAGATCTGTGGTTTGGGGAGGCTGAAGCATTCTTT. This chain uses TRBV11-2 with TRBJ1-1; D uncertain. The V gene's germline CDR1 is SGHAT and CDR2 FQNNGV. The CDR3 is made up of 16 amino acids.

Comments on this clonotype: Its ends do not fully match the called genes, so a read error is possible. This chain connects TRBV4-3 to TRBJ2-6, with TRBD1 matching over 7 bases. The CDR3 contains 17 residues. From germline, CDR1 is LGHNA and CDR2 YSLEER. The CDR3, as DNA: TGCGCCAGGAGCCGAGGACAGGAGAGCTCTGGGGACAACGTCCTGACTTTC. Encoded protein: CARSRGQESSGDNVLTF.

This clonotype was recorded at least ten times. Its ends do not fully match the called genes, so a read error is possible. This chain links TRBV20-1 with TRBJ2-1; D might be TRBD1 (5 bases). The CDR3 contains 13 residues. In germline, CDR1 is DFQATT, CDR2 SNEGSKA (reference sequence). Written as DNA, the CDR3 is TGCAGTAATAGGGGAATCGGCTACGATGAGCAGTTCTTC. This translates into CSNRGIGYDEQFF.

This clonotype appeared many times. The chain has TRBV4-1 and TRBJ2-3; D might be TRBD2 (6 bases). This CDR3 has 15 amino acids. The V gene's germline CDR1 is MGHRA and CDR2 YSYEKL. V was cut by 3 bases and J by 0 bases, with 10 bases left in between. The CDR3 sequence: CASSQVLASTDTQYF. The DNA of the CDR3 is TGCGCCAGCAGCCAGGTACTAGCCAGCACAGATACGCAGTATTTT.